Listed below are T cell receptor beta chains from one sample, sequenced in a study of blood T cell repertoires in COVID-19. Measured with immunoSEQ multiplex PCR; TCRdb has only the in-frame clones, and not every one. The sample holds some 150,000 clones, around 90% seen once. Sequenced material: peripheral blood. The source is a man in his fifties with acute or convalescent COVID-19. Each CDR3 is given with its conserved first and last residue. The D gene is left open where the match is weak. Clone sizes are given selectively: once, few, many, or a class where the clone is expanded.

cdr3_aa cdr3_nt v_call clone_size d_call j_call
CASSSNLDNEQFF TGTGCCAGCAGCTCTAACTTGGACAATGAGCAGTTCTTC TRBV7-9 NA NA TRBJ2-1
CASSYPNSDEQFF TGTGCCAGCAGCTACCCAAACTCGGATGAGCAGTTCTTC TRBV9 NA NA TRBJ2-1
CASSQDRFWGQPHNEQFF TGTGCCAGCAGCCAAGATAGATTCTGGGGACAACCCCACAATGAGCAGTTCTTC TRBV14 few NA TRBJ2-1
CASSPGLAGVEQYF TGCGCCAGCAGCCCGGGACTAGCGGGAGTCGAGCAGTACTTC TRBV5-1 NA TRBD2 TRBJ2-7
CASSEVHGGRGTGELFF TGTGCCAGCAGTGAAGTCCATGGCGGGAGGGGCACCGGGGAGCTGTTTTTT TRBV25-1 NA TRBD2 TRBJ2-2
CASSFGYEQFF TGTGCCAGCAGTTTCGGGTATGAGCAGTTCTTC TRBV2 NA NA TRBJ2-1
CATSIDRVTRNEQFF TGTGCCACCAGCATAGACAGGGTAACCCGCAATGAGCAGTTCTTC TRBV15 NA TRBD1 TRBJ2-1
CASSPGSAGPNEKLFF TGCGCCAGCAGCCCGGGAAGTGCGGGCCCTAATGAAAAACTGTTTTTT TRBV5-1 once NA TRBJ1-4
CASSLADVGRGGYTF TGTGCCAGCAGCTTAGCGGACGTCGGTAGGGGGGGCTACACCTTC TRBV7-2 few NA TRBJ1-2
CASSLVFTDTQYF TGTGCCAGCAGCTTAGTATTCACAGATACGCAGTATTTT TRBV7-2 NA NA TRBJ2-3
CASSSPGGQGETQYF TGTGCCAGCAGTTCACCAGGGGGCCAGGGTGAGACCCAGTACTTC TRBV6-2/TRBV6-3 NA TRBD1 TRBJ2-5
CASSAGMGGSSYNSPLHF TGTGCCAGCAGCGCAGGGATGGGGGGGAGCTCCTATAATTCACCCCTCCACTTT TRBV9 NA NA TRBJ1-6
CASSLGKGQGLGNTEAFF TGTGCCAGCAGTTTAGGAAAGGGACAGGGGTTGGGGAACACTGAAGCTTTCTTT TRBV28 NA TRBD1 TRBJ1-1
CASTVRLAASTDTQYF TGTGCCAGCACCGTTAGGCTAGCGGCTAGCACAGATACGCAGTATTTT TRBV2 NA TRBD2 TRBJ2-3
CASSPRGGTTNEKLFF TGCGCCAGCAGCCCCCGGGGGGGGACTACTAATGAAAAACTGTTTTTT TRBV5-1 NA NA TRBJ1-4
CASSRMDSLYNEQFF TGTGCCAGCTCCCGCATGGACAGCTTATACAATGAGCAGTTCTTC TRBV18 NA NA TRBJ2-1
CASSLSGDTQYF TGTGCCAGCAGTTTATCAGGGGATACGCAGTATTTT TRBV28 NA NA TRBJ2-3
CASSPKKTDRVGGNYGYTF TGTGCCAGCAGCCCGAAGAAAACGGACAGGGTGGGTGGGAACTATGGCTACACCTTC TRBV3-1/TRBV3-2 NA TRBD1 TRBJ1-2
CASSLVQGAYQETQYF TGCGCCAGCAGCTTGGTACAGGGGGCGTACCAAGAGACCCAGTACTTC TRBV5-1 NA TRBD1 TRBJ2-5